These T cell receptor beta chains were read from a single sample in a study of control samples from healthy donors and cancer patients. Produced via immunoSEQ multiplex PCR; TCRdb's table is partial and in-frame only. The sample has roughly 43,000 clones; around 87% are singletons. Sequencing used PBMCs. These receptors originate from an older woman with lung cancer. Both conserved end residues are part of each CDR3. The D gene is left open where the match is weak. Rows give clone size only sometimes, using once, few, many, or a class for an expanded clone.

J gene,D gene,clone size,V gene,CDR3 DNA,CDR3 protein
TRBJ1-1,-,once,TRBV24-1,TGTGCCACCAGTGATGGTAGAACGGCTTTCTTT,CATSDGRTAFF
TRBJ2-6,-,-,TRBV27,TGTGCCAGCAGTTTAAGGGCAGGGTCCGGGGCCAACGTCCTGACTTTC,CASSLRAGSGANVLTF
TRBJ1-1,TRBD1,-,TRBV9,TGTGCCAGCAGCGCTATGGACAGGGCAATTGAAGCTTTCTTT,CASSAMDRAIEAFF
TRBJ2-1,-,-,TRBV11-3,TGTGCCAGCAGCCCCCGCAAGGGCTACAATGAGCAGTTCTTC,CASSPRKGYNEQFF
TRBJ1-1,-,-,TRBV7-2,TGTGCCAGCAGACATAGGGGAGGAGCCATGAACACTGAAGCTTTCTTT,CASRHRGGAMNTEAFF
TRBJ2-3,-,once,TRBV7-2,TGTGCCAGCAGCTTAGGGGGGCCACTCGATACGCAGTATTTT,CASSLGGPLDTQYF
TRBJ2-3,-,-,TRBV5-4,TGTGCCAGCAGCCGGGGCACAGATACGCAGTATTTT,CASSRGTDTQYF
TRBJ2-7,TRBD2,-,TRBV27,TGTGCCAGCAGTTTATCTGCGGGAGCCTACGAGCAGTACTTC,CASSLSAGAYEQYF
TRBJ2-1,-,-,TRBV7-2,TGTGCCAGCAGCTTATCAGCGAACAATGAGCAGTTCTTC,CASSLSANNEQFF
TRBJ2-3,-,few,TRBV7-2,TGTGCCAGCAGCTTTGGGGGGAGTGAGACAGATACGCAGTATTTT,CASSFGGSETDTQYF
TRBJ2-6,-,-,TRBV5-1,TGCGCCAGCAGCGCCGGGGCCTACTCTGGGGCCAACGTCCTGACTTTC,CASSAGAYSGANVLTF
TRBJ1-5,TRBD1,-,TRBV24-1,TGTGCCACCAGTGATACAGGGGAGGGCAATCAGCCCCAGCATTTT,CATSDTGEGNQPQHF
TRBJ2-1,-,-,TRBV4-3,TGCGCCAGCAGCCAACTAAGGAATGAGCAGTTCTTC,CASSQLRNEQFF
TRBJ2-1,-,-,TRBV29-1,TGCAGCACAATTAGTGGGGGCTCCTACAATGAGCAGTTCTTC,CSTISGGSYNEQFF